This T cell receptor (beta chain) was captured in a study of blood T cell repertoires in COVID-19. The ends lost 5 bases at V and 3 bases at J; junction bases unmatched: 7. The germline CDR1 and CDR2 sequences are MNHEY and SVGAGI. CDR3 size: 15 residues. Clones were read by immunoSEQ multiplex PCR, and TCRdb kept only the in-frame ones, dropping some. There are around 90,000 clones in the sample; around 90% occur only once, and 2.1% lies in the top ten. Seattle-derived patients entered the study during active infection and were followed longitudinally. The rearrangement joins TRBV6-5 to TRBJ1-3; TRBD1 matches at 7 bases. This TCR was sampled from a middle-aged man with COVID-19, enrolled during active disease. Sequenced sample: peripheral blood. This CDR3 is CASSSQGEVGNTIYF. DNA for the CDR3: TGTGCCAGCAGTAGCCAGGGGGAGGTTGGAAACACCATATATTTT.